These 30 T cell receptor beta chains originate from one sample sequenced in a study of CD8 T cells in ankylosing spondylitis. TCRdb reanalysed the 5' RACE reads using MiXCR and keeps one entry per CDR3 protein. The sample contains under 300,000 distinct CDR3 sequences, about 10% of which appear only once. The sequencing input was blood, either unsorted or a sorted T cell fraction (not recorded which). These receptors were taken from a male donor with ankylosing spondylitis or in good health (not recorded which).

This clonotype was seen only a few times. The V call is TRBV7-9, the J call TRBJ1-2; D ambiguous. Germline values: CDR1 SEHNR, CDR2 FQNEAQ (reference sequence). Between the trimmed V and J ends, which lost 1 base and 3 bases, there was a span of 9 bases. The CDR3 totals 14 residues. The CDR3 coding sequence is TGTGCCAGCAGCTTAGTATTCGGGGACTATGGCTACACCTTC. This encodes CASSLVFGDYGYTF. Filled out from reference TRBV7-9 and TRBJ1-2, the complete variable domain reads DTGVSQNPRHKITKRGQNVTFRCDPISEHNRLYWYRQTLGQGPEFLTYFQNEAQLEKSRLLSDRFSAERPKGSFSTLEIQRTEQGDSAMYLCASSLVFGDYGYTFGSGTRLTVV.

The chain combines TRBV5-1 with TRBJ1-1; D unclear. Trimming left V 0 bases short and J 0 bases short, with 6 bases between. The CDR3 totals 14 residues. Per germline, CDR1 SGHRS and CDR2 YFSETQ. The CDR3 spells CASSLEVLNTEAFF. DNA of the CDR3: TGCGCCAGCAGCTTGGAAGTACTGAACACTGAAGCTTTCTTT.

This clonotype was found many times. The chain carries TRBV7-2 and TRBJ2-4, with D possibly TRBD1 on 6 matching bases. Germline lookup yields CDR1 SGHTA and CDR2 FQGNSA. The CDR3 spans 17 residues. Trimming took 6 bases from V and 2 from J, leaving 20 bases between them. The CDR3 spells CASSLSRGLSPKNIQYF. In DNA form, the CDR3 reads TGTGCCAGCAGTTTAAGCAGGGGCCTCTCACCCAAAAACATTCAGTACTTC.

This clonotype was counted many times. This chain uses TRBV5-1 with TRBJ2-6; weak D call: TRBD2 (5 bases). The CDR3 is 15 amino acids. Trimming left V 0 bases short and J 13 bases short, with 17 bases between. CDR1 SGHRS and CDR2 YFSETQ come from the germline V gene. The CDR3 is CASSLVLSGLSVLTF. The CDR3 nucleotides are TGCGCCAGCAGCTTGGTTTTGTCAGGACTTAGTGTCCTGACTTTC.

This clonotype was seen many times. This chain uses TRBV18 with TRBJ2-7; 9 nucleotides line up with TRBD1. The germline V gene encodes CDR1 KGHSH and CDR2 LQKENI. CDR3 size: 14 residues. With 2 bases clipped from V and 3 bases from J, the junction kept 2 bases outside the gene matches. The CDR3 DNA sequence: TGTGCCAGCTCACCAAAGGGACAGGGCTACGAGCAGTACTTC. It encodes CASSPKGQGYEQYF.

This clonotype has ten or more counts. V gene TRBV10-3 combines with J gene TRBJ1-4; D gene unclear. The germline V gene encodes CDR1 ENHRY and CDR2 SYGVKD. With 2 bases removed from V and 5 bases from J, the gap between germline ends came to 9 bases. The CDR3 length is 14 residues. This CDR3 is CAISETQPNEKLFF. The CDR3 nucleotides are TGTGCCATCAGTGAGACCCAGCCAAATGAAAAACTGTTTTTT.

This clonotype was seen at least ten times. The CDR3 protein is CASSLGLAGGGETQYF. The CDR3 DNA is TGTGCCAGCAGTTTAGGACTAGCGGGGGGGGGAGAGACCCAGTACTTC. This rearrangement joins TRBV12-3 or TRBV12-4 to TRBJ2-5, with 14 bases lining up with TRBD2. The CDR3 has 16 amino acids. Unmatched junction bases numbered 2, after V lost 1 base and J lost 4 bases.

The CDR3 reads CASSTGHRIAEAFF. The CDR3 coding sequence is TGTGCCAGCAGCACGGGACATCGGATTGCTGAAGCTTTCTTT. The genes are TRBV9 and TRBJ1-1, with D possibly being TRBD1 (6 bases). The CDR3 spans 14 residues. The germline V gene encodes CDR1 SGDLS and CDR2 YYNGEE. The V end lost 4 bases, the J end lost 6 bases, and 16 bases lay between the germline ends.

This clonotype was counted many times. This rearrangement joins TRBV11-2 to TRBJ2-1; 10 bases map to TRBD1. The CDR3 is 15 residues long. Germline V lookup: CDR1 SGHAT, CDR2 FQNNGV. After removal of 3 bases from V and 5 bases from J, the junction contained 4 bases not matched to a gene. CDR3 sequence (DNA): TGTGCCAGCAGCTTCTATGGACAGGGGGACAATGAGCAGTTCTTC. This sequence encodes CASSFYGQGDNEQFF. Full variable domain (rest looked up from reference TRBV11-2 and TRBJ2-1): EAGVAQSPRYKIIEKRQSVAFWCNPISGHATLYWYQQILGQGPKLLIQFQNNGVVDDSQLPKDRFSAERLKGVDSTLKIQPAKLEDSAVYLCASSFYGQGDNEQFFGPGTRLTVL.

This clonotype was observed at least ten times. This chain links TRBV6-2 or TRBV6-3 with TRBJ1-5; D ambiguous. The CDR3 consists of 15 residues. Trimming took off 4 bases at V and 7 bases at J, with 17 bases between the two ends. Germline values: CDR1 MNHEY, CDR2 SVGEGT. CDR3 sequence (DNA): TGTGCCAGCAGTTCCGCGGGGAAGCGACAACAGCCCCAGCATTTT. It translates to CASSSAGKRQQPQHF.

There are a few counts of this clonotype. CDR3 residues: CASSSTGVGLAGDYNEQFF. The DNA for the CDR3 is TGTGCCAGCAGCTCTACAGGGGTAGGACTAGCGGGAGACTACAATGAGCAGTTCTTC. The rearrangement joins TRBV11-2 to TRBJ2-1; 13 bases are a match to TRBD2. With 4 bases clipped from V and 3 bases from J, the junction kept 12 bases outside the gene matches. The germline V gene has CDR1 SGHAT and CDR2 FQNNGV. This CDR3 is built from 19 residues.

This chain connects TRBV7-9 to TRBJ2-3, with TRBD1 matching 7 bases. Per the germline V gene, CDR1 is SEHNR and CDR2 is FQNEAQ (reference sequence). The V and J ends lost 8 bases and 4 bases, in that order; junction bases with no gene match: 12. This CDR3 contains 15 residues. The CDR3 DNA follows: TGTGCCAGCGGATTTCACAGGGGTCAATCAGATACGCAGTATTTT. This gives the protein CASGFHRGQSDTQYF. Full variable domain (missing parts from reference TRBV7-9 and TRBJ2-3): DTGVSQNPRHKITKRGQNVTFRCDPISEHNRLYWYRQTLGQGPEFLTYFQNEAQLEKSRLLSDRFSAERPKGSFSTLEIQRTEQGDSAMYLCASGFHRGQSDTQYFGPGTRLTVL.

This clonotype was recorded many times. The V and J genes are TRBV20-1 and TRBJ1-2; 8 bases match TRBD1. Germline V lookup: CDR1 DFQATT, CDR2 SNEGSKA (reference sequence). Trimming at V came to 6 bases and at J to 3 bases, leaving 12 bases not matched to a gene. This CDR3 has 15 residues. In nucleotides, the CDR3 is TGCAGTGCCCAGCGGGTACCAGGGGGCGACTATGGCTACACCTTC. The encoded protein is CSAQRVPGGDYGYTF.

The rearrangement links TRBV6-1 to TRBJ1-5; 8 bases map to TRBD1. V lost 6 bases, J lost 1 base, and 5 bases stayed unmatched. Germline CDR1 and CDR2: MNHNS and SASEGT. The CDR3 has 15 amino acids. CDR3 protein: CASRPGQASNQPQHF. The CDR3 nucleotides are TGTGCCAGCAGGCCGGGACAGGCAAGCAATCAGCCCCAGCATTTT.

The chain recombines TRBV6-1 with TRBJ2-1; 8 bases map to TRBD2. The ends lost 6 bases at V and 4 bases at J; junction bases unmatched: 14. Germline CDR1 and CDR2: MNHNS and SASEGT. CDR3 length equals 17 residues. This chain's CDR3 is CASSRDPGTSLYNEQFF. CDR3 sequence (DNA): TGTGCCAGCAGCCGGGACCCCGGGACTAGTCTATACAATGAGCAGTTCTTC.

This clonotype was observed at least ten times. The chain employs TRBV7-9 and TRBJ2-1; TRBD2 aligns across 9 bases. J lost 9 bases, V lost 5 bases, and 11 bases had no gene match. The CDR3 runs to 15 residues. CDR1 is SEHNR and CDR2 is FQNEAQ in the germline V gene (reference sequence). This CDR3 reads CASSPVGTREGEQFF. For the CDR3, the DNA is TGTGCCAGCAGCCCTGTTGGGACGCGGGAGGGTGAGCAGTTCTTC.

This clonotype has just a few counts. V is TRBV3-1 and J is TRBJ2-3, with 8 positions matching TRBD2. The V and J ends lost 3 bases and 13 bases, in that order; junction bases with no gene match: 15. CDR1 LGHDT and CDR2 YNNKEL come from the germline V gene (reference sequence). The CDR3 extends over 15 amino acids. As DNA, the CDR3 is TGTGCCAGCAGCCAGGGAGGCGGGCTAGCGGGTTCGGAGTATTTT. This gives the protein CASSQGGGLAGSEYF.

This clonotype was observed many times. The chain couples TRBV5-5 to TRBJ1-5; D not resolved. This CDR3 has 12 residues. The germline CDR1 and CDR2 sequences are SGHKS and YYEKEE (reference sequence). The ends were cut back, 0 bases at V and 15 bases at J, with 13 bases in the middle. CDR3 DNA sequence: TGTGCCAGCAGCTTGGGGTCCGGGATCGGGCATTTT. It is translated as CASSLGSGIGHF.

The table lists this clonotype with a few counts. J is TRBJ2-1 and V is TRBV5-1; 9 positions agree with TRBD1. There are 15 residues in the CDR3. Germline values: CDR1 SGHRS, CDR2 YFSETQ. V lost 6 bases, J lost 7 bases, and 11 bases stayed unmatched. The CDR3 region has the DNA TGCGCCAGCATGGTGTTTGGCGGGACAGGGAATGAGCAGTTCTTC. Translated: CASMVFGGTGNEQFF. The full variable domain, rest sourced from reference TRBV5-1 and TRBJ2-1, is KAGVTQTPRYLIKTRGQQVTLSCSPISGHRSVSWYQQTPGQGLQFLFEYFSETQRNKGNFPGRFSGRQFSNSRSEMNVSTLELGDSALYLCASMVFGGTGNEQFFGPGTRLTVL.

This clonotype has a handful of counts. This may arise from a read error, as a much more abundant clone is one base away. The chain uses TRBV7-9 and TRBJ2-2; D gene unclear. The CDR3 has 11 residues. CDR1 SEHNR and CDR2 FQNEAQ come from the germline V gene (reference sequence). V was trimmed by 3 bases and J by 7 bases, leaving 3 bases between them. The CDR3 loop is CASSFGGELFF. In DNA, the CDR3 is TGTGCCAGCAGCTTTGGCGGGGAGCTGTTTTTT.

This clonotype was seen ten or more times. The rearrangement joins TRBV4-2 to TRBJ1-1; weak D call: TRBD1 (6 bases). Germline V gives CDR1 LGHNA, CDR2 YNFKEQ. V gave up 1 base and J gave up 11 bases, with 20 bases separating them. The CDR3 totals 15 residues. The CDR3 reads CASSQGGQTGLSAFF. The CDR3 DNA reads as TGTGCCAGCAGCCAAGGAGGACAGACTGGGTTGTCTGCTTTCTTT.

This clonotype was seen ten or more times. In nucleotides, the CDR3 is TGTGCCAGCAGTTACAATCGACAGTCCACCCCGTCCGGGGAGCTGTTTTTT. Translation gives CASSYNRQSTPSGELFF. The gene calls are TRBV6-5 and TRBJ2-2, with a possible D match to TRBD1 (5 bases). Germline CDR1 and CDR2: MNHEY and SVGAGI. The germline V and J ends were trimmed by 2 bases and 6 bases, with 19 bases remaining between them. The CDR3 loop spans 17 amino acids.

Many counts were recorded for this clonotype. The genes are TRBV12-3 or TRBV12-4 and TRBJ2-7, with TRBD1 matching over 7 bases. The CDR3 has 14 residues. After removal of 5 bases from V and 2 bases from J, the junction contained 6 bases not matched to a gene. CDR3 DNA: TGTGCCAGCAGTCGCTACAGGGGCGCCTACGAGCAGTACTTC. Its protein product is CASSRYRGAYEQYF.

There are a few counts of this clonotype. The chain employs TRBV11-2 and TRBJ2-1, with 9 nucleotides matching TRBD2. Germline values: CDR1 SGHAT, CDR2 FQNNGV. The CDR3 has 20 residues. The V segment lost 5 bases and the J segment 10 bases; nucleotides outside the gene matches: 27. CDR3 loop: CASSHSPYKMREGPHREQFF. The DNA of the CDR3 is TGTGCCAGCAGCCACTCGCCCTATAAAATGCGGGAGGGCCCTCACAGGGAGCAGTTCTTC.

In its sample, this clonotype was seen many times. The rearrangement uses TRBV20-1 and TRBJ2-1; perhaps TRBD1 as D (6 bases). Per germline, CDR1 DFQATT and CDR2 SNEGSKA (reference sequence). The germline V and J ends were trimmed by 5 bases and 4 bases, with 18 bases remaining between them. This CDR3 is built from 15 residues. In DNA, the CDR3 is TGCAGTGCTTTTGCATGGGGGCTTTCGTACAATGAGCAGTTCTTC. Amino acid sequence: CSAFAWGLSYNEQFF.

The chain combines TRBV7-6 with TRBJ2-7; D is possibly TRBD2 (5 bases). Between the trimmed V and J ends, which lost 5 bases and 1 base, there was a span of 21 bases. The CDR3 is 17 amino acids. The germline V gene has CDR1 SGHVS and CDR2 FNYEAQ. The CDR3 sequence is CASSPRGGSAFSYEQYF. Written as DNA, the CDR3 is TGTGCCAGCAGCCCTAGAGGTGGGAGTGCCTTTTCCTACGAGCAGTACTTC.

This clonotype appeared many times. This chain connects TRBV27 to TRBJ2-5, with 8 bases aligning to TRBD1. V gave up 8 bases and J gave up 4 bases; unmatched junction bases: 6. CDR1 is MNHEY, CDR2 SMNVEV, per germline (reference sequence). The CDR3 runs to 13 residues. The CDR3 reads CASGFGQGETQYF. CDR3 bases: TGTGCCAGCGGCTTCGGACAGGGAGAGACCCAGTACTTC.

This chain links TRBV11-2 with TRBJ2-7, with a possible D match to TRBD1 (5 bases). The CDR3 has 12 residues. CDR1 is SGHAT and CDR2 is FQNNGV in the germline V gene. The V end lost 5 bases, the J end lost 5 bases, and 10 bases lay between the germline ends. This CDR3 reads CASSTGSNEQYF. The CDR3 bases are TGTGCCAGCAGCACAGGTTCCAACGAGCAGTACTTC.

The chain links TRBV7-2 to TRBJ1-6; the D gene is possibly TRBD1 (5 bases). CDR1 is SGHTA, CDR2 FQGNSA, per germline. The CDR3 sequence is 14 residues long. V was shortened by 1 base and J by 8 bases, with 9 bases between the two germline ends. For the CDR3, the DNA is TGTGCCAGCAGCTTAGTCAGGGACTATTCACCCCTCCACTTT. It encodes CASSLVRDYSPLHF.

This clonotype was found many times. The chain couples TRBV5-1 to TRBJ2-7; TRBD1 is a possible D gene (5 bases). V shed 0 bases and J shed 7 bases, with 20 bases lying between them. The CDR3 has 16 amino acids. The germline V gene encodes CDR1 SGHRS and CDR2 YFSETQ. The CDR3 DNA is TGCGCCAGCAGCTTGGACTCGGGCAGGCCAAAGGGGGAGCAGTACTTC. Its protein is CASSLDSGRPKGEQYF.